The clone carrying this T cell receptor (beta chain) has just a few counts. The data originate from a study of blood T cell repertoires in COVID-19. Looking at the study overall: Italy, Spain and the United States were the sources of the convalescent and acute COVID-19 samples. Sources were T cells, B-cell-depleted T cells, or PBMCs; the material itself was cDNA or gDNA.

Original analysis: From reference gene primer amplification, estimates of nucleated cell counts were derived. The table came from immunoSEQ multiplex PCR; TCRdb's copy has only in-frame clones and leaves some out. V, J and clone size were drawn from that table, and D and trimming were deduced from the DNA. The table lists 140,000 or so clones, about 92% of them singletons, with around 1.6% in the top ten. Germline V lookup: CDR1 LNHDA, CDR2 SQIVND (reference sequence). V was cut by 5 bases and J by 3 bases, with 10 bases left in between. The CDR3 spans 13 residues. The sample was peripheral blood. This TCR came from a human donor in a cohort sampled during active COVID-19. The chain couples TRBV19 to TRBJ1-2; D might be TRBD1 (5 bases). The DNA for the CDR3 is TGTGCCAGTAGTCCGACGGGGGACTATGGCTACACCTTC. Its translation: CASSPTGDYGYTF.